This record covers a single T cell receptor beta chain. Data came from immunoSEQ multiplex PCR; TCRdb stores just in-frame clones and leaves some out. The table has about 480,000 clones, 85% to 90% seen once. In germline, CDR1 is LNHDA, CDR2 SQIVND (reference sequence). This CDR3 spans 12 amino acids. The V gene end was trimmed by 4 bases and the J gene end by 14 bases; junction bases not matched to a gene: 6. The entry originates in a study of blood T cell repertoires in COVID-19. Sequencing used peripheral blood. The source of this sequence is a man between 18 and 29 years old with COVID-19, enrolled during active disease. The genes are TRBV19 and TRBJ1-2, with 11 nucleotides matching TRBD1. In DNA form, the CDR3 reads TGTGCCAGTAGTACGGACAGGGGGCCGACGACCTTC. It is translated as CASSTDRGPTTF.